This T cell receptor beta chain was found in a study of cytomegalovirus exposure and HLA in healthy donors. Overall study results and limits: Reportedly, fewer N-insertions than the roughly 690-donor mean appeared in an Asian-associated ancestry cluster in a later analysis.

This CDR3 region has 13 residues. Germline V gene data show CDR1 as SGHTA and CDR2 as FQGNSA. The germline V and J ends were trimmed by 5 bases and 7 bases, with 14 bases remaining between them. A note on this clone: Its antigen is as yet unknown.

Primers for the PCR totalled 60 Vbeta and 13 Jbeta. The table came from immunoSEQ multiplex PCR; TCRdb's copy has only in-frame clones and leaves some out. The sample has 100,000 to 150,000 clones, roughly 74% seen once. Material: PBMCs. The source is a middle-aged man in good health and CMV-seropositive. The chain couples TRBV7-2 to TRBJ1-1; a possible D gene is TRBD1 (6 bases). This CDR3 reads CASSQTGTLEAFF. For the CDR3, the DNA is TGTGCCAGCAGCCAAACAGGGACCCTTGAAGCTTTCTTT.